The sequence of this T cell receptor (beta chain) was determined in a study of cytomegalovirus exposure and HLA in healthy donors. Study information: Most genotyped donors, over 70% of more than 300, had Caucasian-associated genetic ancestry. Study findings and constraints: Later on, a genetic analysis was performed. It linked a missense variant in DCLRE1C with V- and J-gene trimming of TCR beta. Follow-up analysis seemed to connect common viral pathogens with several of the most significant clusters identified.

Germline assignment: CDR1 KGHSH and CDR2 LQKENI. V lost 3 bases and J 3 bases, leaving 8 bases between the germline ends. The CDR3 covers 13 residues. The PCR had 60 Vbeta and 13 Jbeta primers. Data came from immunoSEQ multiplex PCR; TCRdb stores just in-frame clones and leaves some out. The sample gives some 100,000 clones, approximately 80% of which show up once; over 2.5% is in the top ten. Regarding this clone: What it recognizes is unknown. This sample also contains other DNA sequences that code for the same CDR3.

The V gene is TRBV18, the J gene TRBJ1-1; perhaps TRBD1 as D (6 bases). The sequencing input was PBMCs. This clonotype was sampled from a male donor in good health and CMV-seropositive. Here the CDR3 reads CASSPPGDTEAFF. CDR3 nucleotides: TGTGCCAGCTCACCTCCAGGGGACACTGAAGCTTTCTTT.